This T cell receptor (beta chain) was observed in a study of response to subunit inactivated influenza vaccine. General study points: New T cells are recruited in small numbers by each seasonal influenza vaccination, according to the authors' suggestion.

The J segment lost 9 bases and the V segment lost 4 bases, leaving 9 bases of the junction unmatched. This CDR3 has 14 amino acids. The germline V gene has CDR1 MDHEN and CDR2 SYDVKM. Remarks on this clonotype: The antigen remains unidentified.

TCRdb processed the RT-PCR reads anew with MiXCR; each CDR3 protein has one entry. The sample shows fewer than 550,000 distinct CDR3 sequences, about 25% of them seen only once. The chain links TRBV28 to TRBJ2-1; TRBD1 matches at 7 bases. This TCR was recovered from a man aged 45-60 years who received an inactivated influenza vaccine. The material sequenced was CD4+ T cells sorted from PBMCs, taken approximately 5 days after vaccination. CDR3 sequence: CASSSPGQRGEQFF. The CDR3 coding sequence is TGTGCCAGCAGTTCACCGGGACAGAGGGGTGAGCAGTTCTTC.